The clone carrying this TCR beta chain was counted only a few times. The antigen remains unidentified. Making the bulk TCR libraries relied on previously described methods and listed TCR primers. TCRdb used MiXCR to reprocess the PCR reads, holding one entry per CDR3 protein. The sample holds hundreds of thousands of distinct CDR3 sequences; over 25% are singletons and the top ten take about 0.73%. This entry belongs to a study of molecular identifiers for immune sequencing clone quantification. The study's findings and limits: Single-cell amounts of spiked Jurkat TCR RNA were reportedly detectable among roughly 950,000 naive cells.

With RNA at 10%, 30% or 50%, naive CD8 libraries came from approximately 22,000 to 940,000 sorted cells. The authors gated naive CD8 T cells as CD8+CD4-CCR7+CD45RA+ for sorting. Germline V gene lookup returns CDR1 SGHDN and CDR2 FVKESK. V shed 1 base, J shed 9 bases, and the junction held 16 bases outside the gene matches. The CDR3 is 17 amino acids. This TCR was recovered from a human donor in good health. Some libraries in this study had Jurkat cell RNA spiked in. The V call is TRBV14, the J call TRBJ2-7; 9 nucleotides align to TRBD2. Sequenced sample: naive CD8+ T cells from blood, with Jurkat cell RNA spiked in. Subset defined: FACS-sorted CD8+CD4-CCR7+CD45RA+ naive T cells. CDR3 sequence (DNA): TGTGCCAGCAGCCAAGGGGTTGTGGCGGGAGGGCCGCCCGGGCAGTACTTC. Its protein is CASSQGVVAGGPPGQYF. The variable domain in full, with the rest retrieved from reference TRBV14 and TRBJ2-7, is EAGVTQFPSHSVIEKGQTVTLRCDPISGHDNLYWYRRVMGKEIKFLLHFVKESKQDESGMPNNRFLAERTGGTYSTLKVQPAELEDSGVYFCASSQGVVAGGPPGQYFGPGTRLTVT.